The 30 T cell receptor beta chains below all came from one sample that was sequenced in a study of ipilimumab plus nivolumab after autologous stem cell transplantation. Here immunoSEQ multiplex PCR was the method, and the copy in TCRdb shows in-frame clones only, minus some. Of roughly 12,000 clones listed, around 73% were seen once; the top ten hold approximately 15%. The source was PBMCs, collected in a trial of ipilimumab plus nivolumab as post-transplant consolidation. Receptors were obtained from a male donor with diffuse large B-cell lymphoma.

The chain joins TRBV7-3 to TRBJ2-1; D is possibly TRBD2 (5 bases). The ends were cut back, 5 bases at V and 10 bases at J, with 15 bases in the middle. The CDR3 has 13 residues. CDR1 SGHTA and CDR2 FQGTGA come from the germline V gene. The CDR3 loop is CASSPPGTPEQFF. Written as DNA, the CDR3 is TGTGCCAGCAGCCCCCCGGGAACGCCCGAGCAGTTCTTC.

The gene calls are TRBV10-3 and TRBJ2-3; TRBD1 agrees at 8 bases. From germline, CDR1 is ENHRY and CDR2 SYGVKD. Trimming cost V 6 bases and J 2 bases; bases outside gene matches: 4. This CDR3 has 14 residues. The CDR3 loop is CAIRNRGDTDTQYF. Here the CDR3 DNA reads TGTGCCATCAGGAACAGGGGGGACACAGATACGCAGTATTTT.

The V and J genes are TRBV20-1 and TRBJ2-4, with D possibly being TRBD1 or TRBD2 (5 bases each). The germline CDR1 and CDR2 sequences are DFQATT and SNEGSKA (reference sequence). The V gene lost 6 bases and the J gene lost 10 bases, with 13 bases spanning the gap. This CDR3 has 11 residues. CDR3 amino acids: CSAQRGGIQYF. CDR3 sequence (DNA): TGCAGTGCCCAAAGGGGCGGGATTCAGTACTTC.

The chain joins TRBV7-2 to TRBJ1-6; 7 nucleotides match TRBD1. Germline V CDR1 and CDR2: SGHTA, FQGNSA. There are 15 residues in the CDR3. After removal of 2 bases from V and 7 bases from J, the junction contained 5 bases not matched to a gene. The CDR3 region is CASSLLGGVNSPLHF. DNA for the CDR3: TGTGCCAGCAGCTTATTAGGGGGCGTGAATTCACCCCTCCACTTT.

The chain recombines TRBV18 with TRBJ1-1; 8 bases match TRBD1. Germline CDR1 reads KGHSH; CDR2 reads LQKENI. CDR3 length equals 17 residues. Losses at the gene ends were 6 bases for V and 6 bases for J; bases not matched to a gene: 18. The DNA of the CDR3 is TGTGCCAGCTCCCTGACCGGGACAGGACGTCTGAAGGCTGAAGCTTTCTTT. This sequence encodes CASSLTGTGRLKAEAFF.

V gene TRBV7-2 combines with J gene TRBJ1-2, with a possible D match to TRBD1 (5 bases). The CDR3 totals 14 residues. Between the trimmed V and J ends, which lost 5 bases and 8 bases, there was a span of 18 bases. The germline V gene has CDR1 SGHTA and CDR2 FQGNSA. The CDR3 region has the DNA TGTGCCAGCAGCCTCGGGGGAATGTGGGAGGGCTACACCTTC. Translated: CASSLGGMWEGYTF.

The sample holds one count of this clone. The rearrangement joins TRBV5-1 to TRBJ1-4; 12 positions agree with TRBD1. The germline V gene encodes CDR1 SGHRS and CDR2 YFSETQ. V was clipped by 0 bases and J by 8 bases; unmatched bases: 8. The CDR3 is made up of 17 amino acids. CDR3 bases: TGCGCCAGCAGCTTGGCGGGGACAGGGGGCGGCGGGGAAAAACTGTTTTTT. This translates into CASSLAGTGGGGEKLFF.

The V and J genes are TRBV7-2 and TRBJ2-3; TRBD2 matches at 10 bases. Trimming removed 6 bases from V and 4 bases from J; junction bases left unmatched: 10. The CDR3 is 16 residues long. Germline V gene lookup returns CDR1 SGHTA and CDR2 FQGNSA. This CDR3 reads CASSLGGTSEADTQYF. The CDR3 DNA sequence: TGTGCCAGCAGTCTAGGTGGGACTAGCGAGGCAGATACGCAGTATTTT.

The V gene is TRBV14, the J gene TRBJ1-1; 12 positions agree with TRBD1. The CDR3 spans 21 residues. With V trimmed by 1 base and J by 4 bases, 19 bases remained unmatched. Germline-derived CDR1 and CDR2 are SGHDN and FVKESK. The CDR3 here is CASSQVALVSGTGGAGTEAFF. The CDR3 nucleotides read TGTGCCAGCAGCCAAGTAGCCCTAGTTTCCGGGACAGGGGGCGCGGGCACTGAAGCTTTCTTT.

The V and J genes are TRBV27 and TRBJ2-7, with TRBD2 matching over 7 bases. The CDR3 runs to 13 residues. The germline V gene has CDR1 MNHEY and CDR2 SMNVEV (reference sequence). The V segment lost 8 bases and the J segment 6 bases; nucleotides outside the gene matches: 10. The CDR3 here is CASAVPGGSEQYF. The DNA for the CDR3 is TGTGCCAGCGCCGTCCCGGGAGGAAGCGAGCAGTACTTC.

V is TRBV7-3 and J is TRBJ1-1; 8 nucleotides align to TRBD1. Germline values: CDR1 SGHTA, CDR2 FQGTGA. The CDR3 sequence is 15 residues long. Trimming at V came to 1 base and at J to 1 base, leaving 2 bases not matched to a gene. The DNA of the CDR3 is TGTGCCAGCAGCTTAAATGGACAGGGGAACACTGAAGCTTTCTTT. Amino acid sequence: CASSLNGQGNTEAFF.

The J gene is TRBJ2-7, the V gene TRBV5-4; TRBD2 agrees at 10 bases. Trimming at V came to 4 bases and at J to 0 bases, leaving 4 bases not matched to a gene. Germline V lookup: CDR1 SGHNT, CDR2 YYREEE (reference sequence). The CDR3 length is 15 residues. The CDR3 loop is CASSGSGGSSYEQYF. CDR3 bases: TGTGCCAGCAGCGGTAGCGGGGGGTCCTCCTACGAGCAGTACTTC.

This chain connects TRBV19 to TRBJ2-5; D tentatively reads TRBD1 or TRBD2 (5 bases each). The V gene lost 3 bases and the J gene lost 1 base, with 15 bases spanning the gap. This CDR3 region has 16 residues. Germline CDR1 is LNHDA and CDR2 is SQIVND (reference sequence). CDR3 in amino acids: CASSIRGAASQETQYF. The CDR3 DNA sequence: TGTGCCAGTAGTATTAGAGGGGCTGCTAGCCAAGAGACCCAGTACTTC.

This clone was seen more than once but under ten times. J is TRBJ1-1 and V is TRBV4-1; D perhaps matches TRBD1 (6 bases). CDR3 length: 15 residues. Germline V gives CDR1 MGHRA, CDR2 YSYEKL. V was pared by 1 base and J by 6 bases, with 15 bases between. CDR3: CASSQALGGGAEAFF. As DNA, the CDR3 is TGCGCCAGCAGCCAAGCTCTTGGGGGGGGCGCTGAAGCTTTCTTT.

The rearrangement links TRBV4-1 to TRBJ1-2; TRBD1 is a possible D gene (5 bases). Germline loops: CDR1 MGHRA, CDR2 YSYEKL. The CDR3 extends over 14 amino acids. V was pared by 3 bases and J by 0 bases, with 8 bases between. In nucleotides, the CDR3 is TGCGCCAGCAGCCAGGGGGGAGCTAACTATGGCTACACCTTC. Translation: CASSQGGANYGYTF.

The chain links TRBV27 to TRBJ1-4; no reliable D call. Trimming cost V 8 bases and J 13 bases, with 17 bases left between them. The germline gives CDR1 MNHEY, CDR2 SMNVEV (reference sequence). The CDR3 sequence is 12 residues long. CDR3 amino acids: CASEGGSTRLFF. The CDR3, as DNA: TGTGCCAGCGAAGGCGGTTCGACAAGACTGTTTTTT.

The CDR3 DNA follows: TGTGCCAGCAGTGAAGTAGGGGGTAGCGGGAATGCAGATACGCAGTATTTT. Translating it yields CASSEVGGSGNADTQYF. J is TRBJ2-3 and V is TRBV6-1; 8 nucleotides line up with TRBD2. The CDR3 has 17 amino acids. Trimming removed 1 base from V and 4 bases from J; junction bases left unmatched: 10. The germline V gene encodes CDR1 MNHNS and CDR2 SASEGT.

This rearrangement joins TRBV19 to TRBJ1-2; tentative D call: TRBD1 (5 bases). V was shortened by 3 bases and J by 2 bases, with 7 bases between the two germline ends. The germline V gene has CDR1 LNHDA and CDR2 SQIVND (reference sequence). The CDR3 sequence is 13 residues long. The CDR3: CASSIRTNYGYTF. CDR3 nucleotide sequence: TGTGCCAGTAGTATCCGGACAAACTATGGCTACACCTTC.

The rearrangement joins TRBV19 to TRBJ1-6; possible D gene TRBD1, 5 bases. The germline V gene encodes CDR1 LNHDA and CDR2 SQIVND (reference sequence). Trimming pared 10 bases from V and 7 bases from J, leaving 14 bases between. The CDR3 covers 13 residues. The CDR3 spells CATRGLINSPLHF. CDR3 in DNA: TGTGCCACCCGGGGACTGATAAATTCACCCCTCCACTTT.

This clone was seen a few times. V and J are TRBV5-1 and TRBJ2-3, with 10 bases aligning to TRBD2. With V trimmed by 2 bases and J by 1 base, 1 base remained unmatched. The germline CDR1 and CDR2 sequences are SGHRS and YFSETQ. The CDR3 runs to 15 residues. The CDR3 region is CASSLGLAGTDTQYF. CDR3 coding DNA: TGCGCCAGCAGCTTAGGACTAGCGGGCACAGATACGCAGTATTTT.

J is TRBJ2-7 and V is TRBV18, with D possibly matching TRBD2 (6 bases). V gave up 2 bases and J gave up 6 bases, with 11 bases separating them. The V gene's germline CDR1 is KGHSH and CDR2 LQKENI. There are 13 residues in the CDR3. CDR3: CASSPSQGGEQYF. The DNA for the CDR3 is TGTGCCAGCTCACCATCCCAGGGAGGCGAGCAGTACTTC.

Only a few counts were recorded for this clone. This rearrangement joins TRBV7-9 to TRBJ2-3, with 16 bases lining up with TRBD2. V lost 7 bases, J lost 5 bases, and 15 bases stayed unmatched. The CDR3 is made up of 19 amino acids. Germline V gives CDR1 SEHNR, CDR2 FQNEAQ (reference sequence). The CDR3 coding sequence is TGTGCCAGCACCCATATCCCTTCGGGACTAGCGGGAGGGGTAGATACGCAGTATTTT. Amino acid sequence: CASTHIPSGLAGGVDTQYF.

V usage is TRBV5-1 and J usage is TRBJ2-7; 8 bases match TRBD1. Germline-derived CDR1 and CDR2 are SGHRS and YFSETQ. Trimming took 3 bases from V and 3 from J; bases not matched to a gene: 2. The CDR3 length is 13 residues. The CDR3 here is CASSSGQGYEQYF. The CDR3 region has the DNA TGCGCCAGCAGCTCCGGACAGGGCTACGAGCAGTACTTC.

V usage is TRBV10-2 and J usage is TRBJ1-6; D not resolved. Trimming left V 4 bases short and J 3 bases short, with 7 bases between. CDR1 is WSHSY, CDR2 SAAADI, per germline. The CDR3 extends over 14 amino acids. CDR3 bases: TGCGCCAGCAGTGGGGAGGGCTATAATTCACCCCTCCACTTT. This codes for CASSGEGYNSPLHF.

The chain recombines TRBV19 with TRBJ2-1, with 10 bases aligning to TRBD2. Germline CDR1 and CDR2: LNHDA and SQIVND (reference sequence). The V segment lost 4 bases and the J segment 8 bases; nucleotides outside the gene matches: 11. The CDR3 length is 16 residues. The CDR3 protein is CASSTDASGSIDEQFF. The CDR3, as DNA: TGTGCCAGTAGTACAGACGCTAGCGGGAGTATCGATGAGCAGTTCTTC.

This clone is deemed medium-sized. The chain combines TRBV19 with TRBJ1-2; D remains ambiguous. From germline, CDR1 is LNHDA and CDR2 SQIVND (reference sequence). V was cut by 7 bases and J by 8 bases, with 17 bases left in between. There are 13 residues in the CDR3. CDR3 in DNA: TGTGCCAGTAATACAGCCGACAAGTCGGGCTACACCTTC. Protein product: CASNTADKSGYTF.

This clone was detected a few times. The chain joins TRBV11-2 to TRBJ2-7; a possible D gene is TRBD1 (6 bases). The CDR3 covers 13 residues. Germline CDR1 and CDR2: SGHAT and FQNNGV. The V gene lost 3 bases and the J gene lost 7 bases, with 13 bases spanning the gap. The CDR3 loop reads CASSLNRAGEQYF. Here the CDR3 DNA reads TGTGCCAGCAGCTTGAACAGGGCTGGGGAGCAGTACTTC.

This chain connects TRBV2 to TRBJ2-7; D is possibly TRBD1 (6 bases). The CDR3 totals 14 residues. Looked up from germline, CDR1 is SNHLY and CDR2 is FYNNEI. V was trimmed by 4 bases and J by 7 bases, leaving 17 bases between them. The CDR3 DNA is TGTGCCAGCAGTGTGCGGCAGGGGTCGCGTGAGCAGTACTTC. Amino acids: CASSVRQGSREQYF.

This chain links TRBV6-5 with TRBJ2-7; perhaps TRBD2 as D (5 bases). Germline CDR1 and CDR2: MNHEY and SVGAGI. V dropped 7 bases and J dropped 7 bases, with 20 bases sitting between them. The CDR3 sequence is 14 residues long. CDR3 nucleotides: TGTGCCAGCATCCAGGCAGGACTCTACGTGGAGCAGTACTTC. It encodes CASIQAGLYVEQYF.

The chain carries TRBV25-1 and TRBJ1-2, with D possibly being TRBD1 (5 bases). Germline values: CDR1 MGHDK, CDR2 SYGVNS. The CDR3 has 13 residues. V lost 4 bases and J lost 6, with 12 bases in between. CDR3 sequence reads: CASSAQDANGYTF. CDR3 in DNA: TGTGCCAGCAGTGCACAGGACGCGAATGGCTACACCTTC.